This T cell receptor beta chain was obtained from a study of OX40 agonist ivuxolimab in advanced cancers. The wider study: The patients received ivuxolimab by intravenous route every 2 weeks at 0.01 to 10 mg/kg.

The investigators sampled blood at baseline, at cycle 4 day 1, and at cycle 7 day 1. Regarding the study as a whole: CD8+ T cells were the subset that, on average, had more expanded clones than CD4+.

V was clipped by 1 base and J by 6 bases, with 9 bases between them. Germline CDR1 MNHEY, CDR2 SVGAGI. The CDR3 is 13 amino acids. Comment on this clone: Its antigen is as yet unknown.

Clones were sequenced by immunoSEQ multiplex PCR, and TCRdb holds only the in-frame ones, with some missing. The sample lists under 100,000 clones; less than 85% were seen once. Sequenced here: CD4+ or CD8+ T cells sorted from blood, sampled in a trial of the OX40 agonist ivuxolimab. This TCR was sampled from an adult with an advanced solid tumor such as melanoma, head and neck, liver or kidney cancer. The chain combines TRBV6-5 with TRBJ1-2, with no clear D. CDR3 nucleotides: TGTGCCAGCAGTTACTTAGGGAGCGATGGCTACACCTTC. Encoded protein: CASSYLGSDGYTF.